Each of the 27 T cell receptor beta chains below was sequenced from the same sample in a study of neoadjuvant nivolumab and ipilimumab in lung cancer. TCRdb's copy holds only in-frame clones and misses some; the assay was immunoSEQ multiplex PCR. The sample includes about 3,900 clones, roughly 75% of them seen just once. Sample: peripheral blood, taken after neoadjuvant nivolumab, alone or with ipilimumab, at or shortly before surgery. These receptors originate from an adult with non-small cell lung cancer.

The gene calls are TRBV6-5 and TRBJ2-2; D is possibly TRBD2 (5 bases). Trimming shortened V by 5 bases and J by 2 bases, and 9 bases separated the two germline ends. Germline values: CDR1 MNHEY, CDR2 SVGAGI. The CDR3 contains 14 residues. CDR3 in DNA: TGTGCCAGCAGTCTGGGGAGAAACACCGGGGAGCTGTTTTTT. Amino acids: CASSLGRNTGELFF.

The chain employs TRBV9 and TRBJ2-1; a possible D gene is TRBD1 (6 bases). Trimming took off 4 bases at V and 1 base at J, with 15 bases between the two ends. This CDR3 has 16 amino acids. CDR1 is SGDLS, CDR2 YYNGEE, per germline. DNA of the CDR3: TGTGCCAGCAGCTTCGGACAGCCGACGTCCTACAATGAGCAGTTCTTC. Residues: CASSFGQPTSYNEQFF.

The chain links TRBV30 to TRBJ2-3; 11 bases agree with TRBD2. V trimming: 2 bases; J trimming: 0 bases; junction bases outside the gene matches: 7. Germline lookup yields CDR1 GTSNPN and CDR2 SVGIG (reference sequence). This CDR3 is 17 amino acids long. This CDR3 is CAWSLGTSGSSTDTQYF. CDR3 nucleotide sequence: TGTGCCTGGAGTCTGGGGACTAGCGGCTCTAGCACAGATACGCAGTATTTT. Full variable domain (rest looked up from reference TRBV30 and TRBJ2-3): SQTIHQWPATLVQPVGSPLSLECTVEGTSNPNLYWYRQAAGRGLQLLFYSVGIGQISSEVPQNLSASRPQDRQFILSSKKLLLSDSGFYLCAWSLGTSGSSTDTQYFGPGTRLTVL.

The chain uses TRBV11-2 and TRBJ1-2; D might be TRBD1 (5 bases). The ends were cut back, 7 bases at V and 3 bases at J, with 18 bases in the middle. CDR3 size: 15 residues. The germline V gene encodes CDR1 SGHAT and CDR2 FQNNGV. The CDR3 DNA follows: TGTGCCAGCACTCGGGTGGGGGACTATTACTATGGCTACACCTTC. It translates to CASTRVGDYYYGYTF.

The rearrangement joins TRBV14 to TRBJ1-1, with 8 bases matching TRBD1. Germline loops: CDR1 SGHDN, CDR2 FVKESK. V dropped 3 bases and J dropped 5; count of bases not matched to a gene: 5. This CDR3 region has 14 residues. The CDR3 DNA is TGTGCCAGCAGCCATTACAGGGGGGGAACTGAAGCTTTCTTT. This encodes CASSHYRGGTEAFF.

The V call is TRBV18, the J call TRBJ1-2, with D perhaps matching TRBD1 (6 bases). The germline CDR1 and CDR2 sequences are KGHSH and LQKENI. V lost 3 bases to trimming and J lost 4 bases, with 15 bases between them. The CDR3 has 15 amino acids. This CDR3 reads CASSPADEGGYGYTF. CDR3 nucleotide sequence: TGTGCCAGCTCACCCGCGGATGAAGGGGGCTATGGCTACACCTTC.

CDR3 DNA sequence: TGCGCCAGCAGCCAAGATCGGAATGCCTACGAGCAGTACTTC. It encodes CASSQDRNAYEQYF. J is TRBJ2-7 and V is TRBV4-1; D not resolved. Trimming removed 0 bases at V and 2 bases at J, with 8 bases between. Per germline, CDR1 MGHRA and CDR2 YSYEKL. The CDR3 consists of 14 residues.

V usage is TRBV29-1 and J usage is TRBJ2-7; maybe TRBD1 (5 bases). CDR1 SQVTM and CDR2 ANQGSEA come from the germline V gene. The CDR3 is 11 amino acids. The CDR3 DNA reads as TGCGTAGGGCGGACACATTACGAGCAGTACTTC. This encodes CVGRTHYEQYF.

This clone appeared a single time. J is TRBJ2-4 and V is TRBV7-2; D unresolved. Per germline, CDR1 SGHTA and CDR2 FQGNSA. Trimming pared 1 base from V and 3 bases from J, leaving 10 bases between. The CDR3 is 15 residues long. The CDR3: CASSLEVYGKNIQYF. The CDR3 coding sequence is TGTGCCAGCAGCTTAGAAGTTTATGGCAAAAACATTCAGTACTTC. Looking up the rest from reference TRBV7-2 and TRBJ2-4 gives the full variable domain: GAGVSQSPSNKVTEKGKDVELRCDPISGHTALYWYRQSLGQGLEFLIYFQGNSAPDKSGLPSDRFSAERTGGSVSTLTIQRTQQEDSAVYLCASSLEVYGKNIQYFGAGTRLSVL.

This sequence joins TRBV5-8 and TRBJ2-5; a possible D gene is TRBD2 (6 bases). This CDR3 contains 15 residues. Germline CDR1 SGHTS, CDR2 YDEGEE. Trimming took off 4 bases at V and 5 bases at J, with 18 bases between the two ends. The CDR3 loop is CASSPNRGGRETQYF. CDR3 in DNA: TGTGCCAGCAGCCCCAATCGAGGAGGGAGGGAGACCCAGTACTTC.

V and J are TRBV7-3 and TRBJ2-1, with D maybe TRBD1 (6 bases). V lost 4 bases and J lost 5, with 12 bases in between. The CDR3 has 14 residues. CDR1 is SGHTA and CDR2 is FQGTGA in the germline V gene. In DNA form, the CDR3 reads TGTGCCAGCAGCTGGCTAGGACAGAACAATGAGCAGTTCTTC. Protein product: CASSWLGQNNEQFF.

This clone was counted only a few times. As DNA, the CDR3 is TGTGCCAGCAGCCAGATGATAGCACCCACCGGGGAGCTGTTTTTT. Amino acids: CASSQMIAPTGELFF. This chain joins TRBV11-3 and TRBJ2-2; D unresolved. The V end was cut by 5 bases, the J end by 4 bases, with 14 bases between. Germline-derived CDR1 and CDR2 are SGHNT and YENEEA. The CDR3 is 15 amino acids.

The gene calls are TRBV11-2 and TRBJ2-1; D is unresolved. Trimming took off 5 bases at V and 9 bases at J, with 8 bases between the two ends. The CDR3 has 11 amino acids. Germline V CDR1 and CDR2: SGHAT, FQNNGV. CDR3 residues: CASSPSTEQFF. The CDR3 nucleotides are TGTGCCAGCAGCCCCTCGACTGAGCAGTTCTTC.

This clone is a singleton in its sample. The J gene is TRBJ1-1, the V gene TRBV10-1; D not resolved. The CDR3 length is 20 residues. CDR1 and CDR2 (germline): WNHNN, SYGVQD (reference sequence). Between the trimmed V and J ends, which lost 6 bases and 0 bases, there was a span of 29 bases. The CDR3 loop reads CASRVPHGRLTRIMNTEAFF. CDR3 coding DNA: TGCGCCAGCAGAGTTCCCCATGGGCGCTTGACGAGGATAATGAACACTGAAGCTTTCTTT.

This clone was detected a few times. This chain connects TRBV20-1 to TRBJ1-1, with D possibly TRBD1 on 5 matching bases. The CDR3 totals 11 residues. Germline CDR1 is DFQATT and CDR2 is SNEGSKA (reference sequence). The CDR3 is CNIVSGTGAFF. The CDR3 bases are TGCAACATAGTCTCCGGGACGGGCGCTTTCTTT.

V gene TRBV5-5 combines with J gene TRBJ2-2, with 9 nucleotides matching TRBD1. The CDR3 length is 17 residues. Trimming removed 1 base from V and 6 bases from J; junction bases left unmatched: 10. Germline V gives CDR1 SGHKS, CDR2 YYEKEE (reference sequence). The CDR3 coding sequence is TGTGCCAGCAGCTTGCGGTGGGGACAGGGAAAAGCCGGGGAGCTGTTTTTT. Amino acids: CASSLRWGQGKAGELFF.

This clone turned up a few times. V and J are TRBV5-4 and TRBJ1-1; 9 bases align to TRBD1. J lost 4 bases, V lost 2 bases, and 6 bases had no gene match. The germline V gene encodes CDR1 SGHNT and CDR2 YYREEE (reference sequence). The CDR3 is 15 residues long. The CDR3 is CASSLPGQGGTEAFF. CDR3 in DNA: TGTGCCAGCAGCTTACCGGGACAGGGCGGCACTGAAGCTTTCTTT.

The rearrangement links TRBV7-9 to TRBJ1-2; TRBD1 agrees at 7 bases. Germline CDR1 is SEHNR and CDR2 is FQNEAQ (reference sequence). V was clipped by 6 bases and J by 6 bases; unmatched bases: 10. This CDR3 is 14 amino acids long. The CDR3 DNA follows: TGTGCCAGCAGTCCGGGACAGCGAGGGGATGGCTACACCTTC. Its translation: CASSPGQRGDGYTF.

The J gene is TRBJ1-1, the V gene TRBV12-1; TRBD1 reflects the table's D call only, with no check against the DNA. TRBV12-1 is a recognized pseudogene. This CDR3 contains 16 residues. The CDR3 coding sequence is TGTGCCAGCAGCTTATCCCCAGGTGCAGCGAACACTGAAGCTTTCTTT. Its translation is CASSLSPGAANTEAFF.

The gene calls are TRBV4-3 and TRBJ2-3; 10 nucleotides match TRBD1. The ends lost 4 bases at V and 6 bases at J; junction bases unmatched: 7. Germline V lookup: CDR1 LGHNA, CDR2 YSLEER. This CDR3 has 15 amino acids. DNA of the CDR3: TGCGCCAGCAGCCGAAGACAGGGGGCAGGGGATACGCAGTATTTT. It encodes CASSRRQGAGDTQYF.

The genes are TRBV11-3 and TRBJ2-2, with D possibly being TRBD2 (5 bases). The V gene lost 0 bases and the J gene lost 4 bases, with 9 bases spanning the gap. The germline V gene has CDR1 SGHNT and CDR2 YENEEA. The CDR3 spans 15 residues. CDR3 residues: CASSLDSAGTGELFF. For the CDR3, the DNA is TGTGCCAGCAGCTTAGACTCTGCGGGCACCGGGGAGCTGTTTTTT.

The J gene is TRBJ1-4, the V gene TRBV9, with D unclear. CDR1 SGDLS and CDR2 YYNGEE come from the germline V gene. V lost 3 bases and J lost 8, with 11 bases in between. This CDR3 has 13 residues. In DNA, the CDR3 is TGTGCCAGCAGCGCCCCCGCTCAGGAAAAACTGTTTTTT. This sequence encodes CASSAPAQEKLFF.

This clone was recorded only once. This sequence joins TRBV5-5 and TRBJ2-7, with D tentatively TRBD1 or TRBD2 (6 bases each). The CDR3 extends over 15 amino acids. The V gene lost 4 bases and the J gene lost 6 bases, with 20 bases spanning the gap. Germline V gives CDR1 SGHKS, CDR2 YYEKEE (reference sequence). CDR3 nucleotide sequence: TGTGCCAGCAGCATGGAGGGGGATGAGGGACGCGAGCAGTACTTC. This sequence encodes CASSMEGDEGREQYF.

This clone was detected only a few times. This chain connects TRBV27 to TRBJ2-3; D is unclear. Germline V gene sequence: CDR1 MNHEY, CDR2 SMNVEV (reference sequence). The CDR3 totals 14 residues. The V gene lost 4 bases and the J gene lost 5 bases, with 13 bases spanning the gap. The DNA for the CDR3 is TGTGCCAGCAGTTCGGTAGCAGTCCGAGATACGCAGTATTTT. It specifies CASSSVAVRDTQYF.

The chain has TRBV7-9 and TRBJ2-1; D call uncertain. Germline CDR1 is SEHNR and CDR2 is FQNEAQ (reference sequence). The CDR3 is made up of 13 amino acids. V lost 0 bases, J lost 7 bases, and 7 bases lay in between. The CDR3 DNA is TGTGCCAGCAGCTTAGCCGCGTTTAATGAGCAGTTCTTC. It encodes CASSLAAFNEQFF.

CDR3 nucleotide sequence: TGTGCCAGCAGCCACGGGCCCCCTGGCTCCTACAATGAGCAGTTCTTC. Its protein is CASSHGPPGSYNEQFF. This sequence joins TRBV6-6 and TRBJ2-1; D uncertain. V gave up 6 bases and J gave up 0 bases, with 15 bases separating them. Germline V gene lookup returns CDR1 MNHNY and CDR2 SVGAGI (reference sequence). This CDR3 is built from 16 residues.

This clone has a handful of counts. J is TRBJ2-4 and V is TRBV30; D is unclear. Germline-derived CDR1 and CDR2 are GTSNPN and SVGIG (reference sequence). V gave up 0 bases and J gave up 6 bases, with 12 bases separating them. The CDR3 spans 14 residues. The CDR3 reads CAWSVSVTPNIQYF. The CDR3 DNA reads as TGTGCCTGGAGTGTATCAGTGACCCCAAACATTCAGTACTTC.